A selection of T cell receptor beta chains follows, all from one sample in a study of T cell responses to AZD1222 COVID-19 vaccine. The data were produced by immunoSEQ multiplex PCR, yet TCRdb's version contains in-frame clones alone and is incomplete. The sample contains 160,000 or so clones, approximately 90% of which appear only once. This sample comprised peripheral blood, obtained 28 days after the second AZD1222 dose. The receptors stem from an adult who received the AZD1222 COVID-19 vaccine. Both conserved end residues are part of each CDR3. The D gene is left open where the match is weak. The size entry is marked missing in some rows and otherwise reads once, few, many or a size class.

>TRBJ2-2|.|TRBV11-2|.
TGTGCCAGCAGCTTTTCCGAGGTTGGGGAGCTGTTTTTT
CASSFSEVGELFF
>TRBJ2-1|.|TRBV9|.
TGTGCCAGCAGCGCAGCGACAGACTACAATGAGCAGTTCTTC
CASSAATDYNEQFF
>TRBJ1-1|.|TRBV7-2|.
TGTGCCAGCAGCTACCGGGACGGGAGCACTGAAGCTTTCTTT
CASSYRDGSTEAFF
>TRBJ2-7|TRBD2|TRBV6-1|.
TGTGCCAGCAGTGAATGGGCTAGCGGACCCTACGAGCAGTACTTC
CASSEWASGPYEQYF
>TRBJ2-7|TRBD1|TRBV5-4|.
TGTGCCAGCAGCGCCCAGACAGGGGGCTCCTACGAGCAGTACTTC
CASSAQTGGSYEQYF
>TRBJ1-1|.|TRBV7-3|once
TGTGCCAGCAGCATTATGGGGTCCGCCCAAGCTTTCTTT
CASSIMGSAQAFF
>TRBJ1-2|TRBD1|TRBV28|.
TGTGCCAGCAGTTCCCTTTTTGGCAGCGGGACAGATGGCTACACCTTC
CASSSLFGSGTDGYTF
>TRBJ1-5|.|TRBV12-5|.
TGTGCTAGTGGTTTAGCAGACTCCGGCAATCAGCCCCAGCATTTT
CASGLADSGNQPQHF
>TRBJ1-2|.|TRBV18|.
TGTGCCAGCTCACCAGACGGCTATGGCTACACCTTC
CASSPDGYGYTF
>TRBJ1-6|.|TRBV6-5|many
TGTGCCAGCTCGACCTATAATTCACCCCTCCACTTT
CASSTYNSPLHF
>TRBJ1-1|.|TRBV20-1|.
TGCAGTGCTAGCTGGGGGTCTGAAGCTTTCTTT
CSASWGSEAFF
>TRBJ2-1|.|TRBV20-1|.
TGCAGTGCCTTCAGGTACAATGAGCAGTTCTTC
CSAFRYNEQFF
>TRBJ1-1|TRBD1|TRBV5-4|once
TGTGCCAGCAGCCCAGGGACAGTTGCTGAAGCTTTCTTT
CASSPGTVAEAFF
>TRBJ1-2|.|TRBV9|.
TGTGCCAGCAGCGGCTCTCCGGAGGGAGCTAACTATGGCTACACCTTC
CASSGSPEGANYGYTF
>TRBJ1-2|TRBD1|TRBV5-1|.
TGCGCCAGCAGCACCGGACAGGGGCTCGGCTATGGCTACACCTTC
CASSTGQGLGYGYTF
>TRBJ2-6|TRBD2|TRBV5-4|.
TGTGCCAGCAGCGCGGGGGGGGCTGGGGCCAACGTCCTGACTTTC
CASSAGGAGANVLTF
>TRBJ2-1|.|TRBV7-2|.
TGTGCCAGCAGCTTAGGGTTAAGCAATGAGCAGTTCTTC
CASSLGLSNEQFF
>TRBJ1-3|.|TRBV3-1/TRBV3-2|.
TGTGCCAGCAGCCCAGGGATAAGAAACACCATATATTTT
CASSPGIRNTIYF
>TRBJ2-7|.|TRBV6-1|.
TGTGCCAGCAGTGAGCGGCAGGGAGGTTACGAGCAGTACTTC
CASSERQGGYEQYF
>TRBJ1-2|.|TRBV2|.
TGTGCCAGCAGTGAAGGGGACTATGGCTACACCTTC
CASSEGDYGYTF
>TRBJ2-5|TRBD1|TRBV19|.
TGTGCCAGTAGTAAAGACAGGGATGGAGAGACCCAGTACTTC
CASSKDRDGETQYF
>TRBJ1-2|TRBD1|TRBV30|.
TGTGCCTGGGGCCGGGACAGACACTATGGCTACACCTTC
CAWGRDRHYGYTF
>TRBJ1-1|.|TRBV29-1|.
TGCAGCGGTGAAATATGGACTGGTACTGAAGCTTTCTTT
CSGEIWTGTEAFF